The 11 T cell receptor beta chains below all came from one sample that was sequenced in a study of beta chain features in type 1 diabetes. Since all of the isolated RNA was reverse transcribed, expressed TCRB transcripts were what got sequenced. Using immunoSEQ multiplex PCR, the repertoire was profiled, and TCRdb retains in-frame clones only, with some absent. The table records under 900,000 clones, about a sixth of them present only once. Material: naive CD4+ T cells from blood. These receptors were collected from a young woman in good health.

This clone was counted only a few times. This sequence joins TRBV18 and TRBJ2-5, with 7 bases that match TRBD2. This CDR3 is built from 15 residues. After removal of 6 bases from V and 4 bases from J, the junction contained 11 bases not matched to a gene. Per the germline V gene, CDR1 is KGHSH and CDR2 is LQKENI. The CDR3 protein is CASSPREGAAETQYF. The CDR3 nucleotides read TGTGCCAGCTCCCCCAGGGAGGGAGCGGCAGAGACCCAGTACTTC. Supplemented by reference TRBV18 and TRBJ2-5, the full variable domain reads NAGVMQNPRHLVRRRGQEARLRCSPMKGHSHVYWYRQLPEEGLKFMVYLQKENIIDESGMPKERFSAEFPKEGPSILRIQQVVRGDSAAYFCASSPREGAAETQYFGPGTRLLVL.

Only a few counts were recorded for this clone. The chain uses TRBV5-1 and TRBJ2-7, with D hard to call. In germline, CDR1 is SGHRS, CDR2 YFSETQ. The CDR3 totals 15 residues. V was cut by 4 bases and J by 3 bases, with 17 bases left in between. DNA for the CDR3: TGCGCCAGCAGCCTTTACAGTCCTCCCATCTACGAGCAGTACTTC. As protein: CASSLYSPPIYEQYF.

This clone was observed a handful of times. V and J are TRBV18 and TRBJ2-1, with TRBD1 identical over 8 bases. Germline trimming cut 4 bases from V and 7 bases from J; bases unmatched to any gene: 9. The V gene's germline CDR1 is KGHSH and CDR2 LQKENI. CDR3 length equals 15 residues. CDR3 nucleotide sequence: TGTGCCAGCTCACTCACGGACAGGGTTAGGAATGAGCAGTTCTTC. Translating gives CASSLTDRVRNEQFF. Based on the CDR3 plus reference TRBV18 and TRBJ2-1, the full variable domain is NAGVMQNPRHLVRRRGQEARLRCSPMKGHSHVYWYRQLPEEGLKFMVYLQKENIIDESGMPKERFSAEFPKEGPSILRIQQVVRGDSAAYFCASSLTDRVRNEQFFGPGTRLTVL.

The chain employs TRBV18 and TRBJ2-7; 9 bases line up with TRBD1. V trimming: 3 bases; J trimming: 4 bases; junction bases outside the gene matches: 10. This CDR3 is 16 amino acids long. Germline lookup yields CDR1 KGHSH and CDR2 LQKENI. The CDR3 bases are TGTGCCAGCTCACCGCTGCCGGGACAGGGCTCTTACGAGCAGTACTTC. Its translation: CASSPLPGQGSYEQYF.

The gene calls are TRBV2 and TRBJ2-3; D not resolved. Trimming removed 8 bases at V and 1 base at J, with 10 bases between. In germline, CDR1 is SNHLY, CDR2 FYNNEI. The CDR3 contains 13 residues. This CDR3 reads CASGSGGTDTQYF. The CDR3 nucleotides read TGTGCCAGCGGAAGTGGGGGCACAGATACGCAGTATTTT.

The V call is TRBV7-2, the J call TRBJ2-7; D could derive from TRBD1 or TRBD2 (5 bases each). Germline CDR1 and CDR2: SGHTA and FQGNSA. The V end was cut by 1 base, the J end by 6 bases, with 19 bases between. The CDR3 has 16 residues. CDR3 sequence: CASSLDQGGSRGEQYF. The CDR3 DNA reads as TGTGCCAGCAGCTTAGATCAGGGTGGGAGTCGTGGCGAGCAGTACTTC.

The table lists this clone with a few counts. The chain combines TRBV7-2 with TRBJ2-7; a weak D match, TRBD1 (6 bases). With 1 base removed from V and 3 bases from J, the gap between germline ends came to 10 bases. Per the germline V gene, CDR1 is SGHTA and CDR2 is FQGNSA. CDR3 length equals 14 residues. The CDR3 loop reads CASSLDAGDYEQYF. The CDR3 DNA reads TGTGCCAGCAGCTTAGATGCAGGGGACTACGAGCAGTACTTC.

This clone has more than one count but fewer than ten. The junction departs from germline at one end; a sequencing error may be responsible. This chain connects TRBV28 to TRBJ2-7, with D perhaps matching TRBD1 (6 bases). The germline gives CDR1 MDHEN, CDR2 SYDVKM. The CDR3 spans 12 residues. DNA of the CDR3: TGTGCCAGCAGTGCCGCGGTTGGGGGCTTCGGCTTC. Protein: CASSAAVGGFGF.

The sample holds a few counts of this clone. The chain links TRBV29-1 to TRBJ2-5; D is uncertain. Trimming cost V 3 bases and J 2 bases, with 13 bases left between them. Germline CDR1 SQVTM, CDR2 ANQGSEA. This CDR3 contains 14 residues. CDR3 in amino acids: CSVERWLEQETQYF. The CDR3 DNA sequence: TGCAGCGTTGAGAGATGGTTAGAACAAGAGACCCAGTACTTC.

To note about this clone: The junction and the germline gene differ at one end; a read error may be behind it. The J gene is TRBJ2-1, the V gene TRBV18; 7 bases line up with TRBD2. Per the germline V gene, CDR1 is KGHSH and CDR2 is LQKENI. This CDR3 is built from 16 residues. The CDR3 reads CASSPVGGSSYNEQFF. The CDR3 coding sequence is TGTGCCAGTTCACCCGTTGGCGGGAGCTCCTACAATGAGCAGTTCTTC.

This clone appeared a few times. The DNA of the CDR3 is TGTGCCAGCAACGCAGGAACTAATGAAAAACTGTTTTTT. Amino acids: CASNAGTNEKLFF. This chain joins TRBV7-8 and TRBJ1-4; D is unresolved. CDR3 length: 13 amino acids. CDR1 SGHVS and CDR2 FQNEAQ come from the germline V gene. Trimming removed 7 bases at V and 1 base at J, with 7 bases between.